This is a list of T cell receptor beta chains from one sample in a study of blood T cell repertoires in COVID-19. Method: immunoSEQ multiplex PCR; TCRdb's copy keeps in-frame clones and lacks some. The sample has 100,000 to 140,000 clones, about 90% seen once. Sequenced input: peripheral blood. These receptors all come from a woman aged 25 to 39 with acute or convalescent COVID-19. Each CDR3 is given with its conserved first and last residue. D genes are given only for firm matches.

J: TRBJ1-2; V: TRBV28; D: .; CDR3: CASTHGQLYGYTF
J: TRBJ1-5; V: TRBV28; D: .; CDR3: CASRRPQGYNQPQHF
J: TRBJ1-1; V: TRBV9; D: .; CDR3: CASSVQENTEAFF
J: TRBJ2-1; V: TRBV7-3; D: TRBD2; CDR3: CASSPGTSGFNEQFF
J: TRBJ2-5; V: TRBV11-3; D: TRBD2; CDR3: CASSLHSGGRQTQYF
J: TRBJ1-5; V: TRBV7-9; D: .; CDR3: CASSLPNQPQHF
J: TRBJ2-2; V: TRBV5-1; D: TRBD2; CDR3: CASSLSESGTSYSTGELFF
J: TRBJ1-5; V: TRBV7-9; D: .; CDR3: CASSSGTNLNQPQHF
J: TRBJ2-1; V: TRBV7-2; D: .; CDR3: CASSLASLVHEQFF
J: TRBJ2-7; V: TRBV20-1; D: .; CDR3: CSASLSGGHQYEQYF
J: TRBJ2-1; V: TRBV7-9; D: TRBD2; CDR3: CASSLAGEREGGFYNEQFF
J: TRBJ2-5; V: TRBV9; D: .; CDR3: CASSASQSGWETQYF
J: TRBJ1-1; V: TRBV24-1; D: .; CDR3: CATSDRHANTEAFF
J: TRBJ2-2; V: TRBV10-1; D: .; CDR3: CASSESGPANTGELFF
J: TRBJ1-6; V: TRBV6-5; D: .; CDR3: CASRRTAIYNSPLHF
J: TRBJ1-4; V: TRBV6-1; D: TRBD1; CDR3: CASSEARTGDEKLFF
J: TRBJ1-5; V: TRBV6-2/TRBV6-3; D: TRBD1; CDR3: CASSYLAGGLSSNQPQHF
J: TRBJ1-1; V: TRBV5-1; D: TRBD1; CDR3: CASSLEGQGFIRTEAFF
J: TRBJ2-3; V: TRBV11-2; D: .; CDR3: CASSLVVYTQYF
J: TRBJ1-2; V: TRBV4-3; D: .; CDR3: CASSPFNENSPYGYTF
J: TRBJ1-2; V: TRBV11-2; D: .; CDR3: CASSGYRGAWSYTF
J: TRBJ2-7; V: TRBV18; D: .; CDR3: CASSPSGGRSYEQYF
J: TRBJ1-4; V: TRBV19; D: .; CDR3: CASSIGRGAATNEKLFF
J: TRBJ1-4; V: TRBV27; D: .; CDR3: CASSLWHQAGTPNEKLFF
J: TRBJ2-1; V: TRBV4-1; D: TRBD2; CDR3: CASSRFPGLTYNEQFF
J: TRBJ1-4; V: TRBV6-5; D: .; CDR3: CASSYVRPPRGEKLFF
J: TRBJ1-6; V: TRBV10-3; D: .; CDR3: CAISESREEPSPLHF
J: TRBJ1-1; V: TRBV18; D: .; CDR3: CASSPRGPNTEAFF
J: TRBJ2-1; V: TRBV4-1; D: TRBD2; CDR3: CASSPRLAGDNEQFF
J: TRBJ1-3; V: TRBV7-9; D: .; CDR3: CASSPPPRLGNTIYF
J: TRBJ1-2; V: TRBV7-2; D: TRBD1; CDR3: CASVFGQGDLGYGYTF
J: TRBJ1-2; V: TRBV4-3; D: .; CDR3: CASSQSVRSYTF
J: TRBJ1-5; V: TRBV28; D: .; CDR3: CASHLNGQPQHF
J: TRBJ1-6; V: TRBV15; D: .; CDR3: CATSRGLSYNSPLHF
J: TRBJ2-4; V: TRBV3-1/TRBV3-2; D: .; CDR3: CASSLTGRKNIQYF
J: TRBJ2-7; V: TRBV4-3; D: .; CDR3: CASSRDTSYEQYF
J: TRBJ1-6; V: TRBV10-3; D: .; CDR3: CAIKIGGDGNSPLHF
J: TRBJ1-2; V: TRBV5-1; D: .; CDR3: CASSPRQLGYTF
J: TRBJ1-2; V: TRBV2; D: .; CDR3: CASSTGGMGYGYTF
J: TRBJ1-1; V: TRBV19; D: .; CDR3: CASSKGGAEAFF
J: TRBJ2-3; V: TRBV28; D: TRBD2; CDR3: CAISAGGSTDTQYF
J: TRBJ2-1; V: TRBV5-1; D: .; CDR3: CASSLVGPGADEQFF
J: TRBJ2-1; V: TRBV9; D: .; CDR3: CASSPRSIGNPDNEQFF
J: TRBJ2-7; V: TRBV6-5; D: .; CDR3: CASIGAYEQYF
J: TRBJ2-7; V: TRBV7-9; D: TRBD2; CDR3: CASSLPQGGNEQYF
J: TRBJ1-1; V: TRBV4-3; D: TRBD1; CDR3: CASSQEIGGLNTEAFF
J: TRBJ1-3; V: TRBV9; D: TRBD1; CDR3: CASSVGWGQGVNTIYF
J: TRBJ1-2; V: TRBV19; D: .; CDR3: CASSVAGARGYGYTF
J: TRBJ2-7; V: TRBV7-3; D: TRBD1; CDR3: CASSLGQGAYEQYF
J: TRBJ2-7; V: TRBV28; D: TRBD1; CDR3: CASSLLGQGYEQYF
J: TRBJ2-6; V: TRBV7-2; D: .; CDR3: CASSARGASNSGANVLTF
J: TRBJ2-3; V: TRBV12-5; D: .; CDR3: CASGSRTSGSTDTQYF
J: TRBJ1-2; V: TRBV7-9; D: .; CDR3: CASSLSYGYTF
J: TRBJ1-6; V: TRBV19; D: .; CDR3: CASKVGPNSPLHF
J: TRBJ2-1; V: TRBV5-1; D: .; CDR3: CASTQGNEQFF
J: TRBJ1-5; V: TRBV28; D: .; CDR3: CASSLHGQGNQPQHF
J: TRBJ1-5; V: TRBV18; D: TRBD1; CDR3: CASSRGTGPNQPQHF